This TCR beta chain is from a study of blood T cells in healthy people across ages. Study at large: Researchers report that template switching captured about one barcoded beta molecule per two T cells. General observations from the study: Roughly linear declines in TCR beta diversity per million T cells occurred with age.

Using a J-beta primer mix together with a sample-barcoded 5' primer, a second PCR was run for roughly 6 to 12 cycles. Each cDNA was tagged by a template-switch adaptor containing 12 random nucleotides. In TCRdb, the 5' RACE reads were re-called with MiXCR into one record per CDR3 protein. The table shows more than 600,000 distinct CDR3 sequences, with roughly 25% occurring only once. In its sample, this clonotype was seen a few times. What it binds is not known. These sequences were also reported in another study, on T cells of mothers and their children.

Sequencing used blood. This clonotype was sampled from a boy between 10 and 17 years old in good health.

The CDR3, as DNA: TGTGCTAGTGAGGGACAGAACCAAGAGACCCAGTACTTC. Amino acid sequence: CASEGQNQETQYF. V gene TRBV12-5 combines with J gene TRBJ2-5; 7 positions match TRBD1. Germline CDR1 is LGHNT and CDR2 is FRNRAP. V lost 7 bases, J lost 0 bases, and 2 bases stayed unmatched. This CDR3 has 13 amino acids.